These T cell receptor beta chains were read from a single sample in a study of blood T cell repertoires in COVID-19. Generated by immunoSEQ multiplex PCR, the TCRdb table keeps only in-frame clones and is missing some. The sample holds tens of thousands of clones, 90% seen once. The sequencing input was peripheral blood. The receptors were sampled from a man aged 65 to 85 with acute or convalescent COVID-19. CDR3s include the opening cysteine and the closing phenylalanine or tryptophan. A D gene is named only where the DNA matches it firmly. Clone size, where shown, is once, few, many, or a class for clones that have expanded.

size: NA; D: NA; V: TRBV7-2; J: TRBJ2-3; DNA: TGTGCCAGCAGCTTAGTCAGGGGGGCTGGCGCGCAGTATTTT; CDR3: CASSLVRGAGAQYF
size: NA; D: NA; V: TRBV12-3/TRBV12-4; J: TRBJ2-4; DNA: TGTGCCAGCAGGGCGACAGAAAAAAACATTCAGTACTTC; CDR3: CASRATEKNIQYF
size: NA; D: NA; V: TRBV14; J: TRBJ1-2; DNA: TGTGCCAGCAGCCAAGCCACATATGGCTACACCTTC; CDR3: CASSQATYGYTF
size: NA; D: NA; V: TRBV11-2; J: TRBJ1-6; DNA: TGTGCCAGCAGCTTAACGGCAGGCCTTGGCAATTCACCCCTCCACTTT; CDR3: CASSLTAGLGNSPLHF
size: NA; D: TRBD2; V: TRBV27; J: TRBJ2-1; DNA: TGTGCCAGCAGGATAGCGGGTGTCTCCTACAATGAGCAGTTCTTC; CDR3: CASRIAGVSYNEQFF
size: NA; D: NA; V: TRBV2; J: TRBJ2-7; DNA: TGTGCCAGCAGTGAAAGCACAGGGCCTCCTTACGAGCAGTACTTC; CDR3: CASSESTGPPYEQYF
size: NA; D: NA; V: TRBV4-3; J: TRBJ1-4; DNA: TGCGCCAGCAGCCAAGATAGGGGGGGAGGGGAAAAACTGTTTTTT; CDR3: CASSQDRGGGEKLFF
size: NA; D: NA; V: TRBV21-1; J: TRBJ1-4; DNA: TGTGCCAGCAGCACCCTAGGAGGCCTAAATAGAGAAAAACTGTTTTTT; CDR3: CASSTLGGLNREKLFF
size: NA; D: TRBD2; V: TRBV6-2/TRBV6-3; J: TRBJ2-3; DNA: TGTGCCAGCAGTTCTTTCCGACTAGCGGGAGGGGGCACAGATACGCAGTATTTT; CDR3: CASSSFRLAGGGTDTQYF
size: NA; D: NA; V: TRBV9; J: TRBJ1-3; DNA: TGTGCCAGCAGCGTAGGTGCGATAGATGGAAACACCATATATTTT; CDR3: CASSVGAIDGNTIYF
size: once; D: TRBD1; V: TRBV7-2; J: TRBJ1-6; DNA: TGTGCCAGCAGCTTAGTCGGGACAGCTACGGGGACACCCCTCCACTTT; CDR3: CASSLVGTATGTPLHF
size: NA; D: NA; V: TRBV7-8; J: TRBJ2-1; DNA: TGTGCCAGCAGCTTAGTAGATGAGCAGTTCTTC; CDR3: CASSLVDEQFF
size: few; D: NA; V: TRBV6-5; J: TRBJ2-7; DNA: TGTGCCAGCGAGCCCCGACCAGGGCAACTCTACGAGCAGTACTTC; CDR3: CASEPRPGQLYEQYF
size: once; D: NA; V: TRBV2; J: TRBJ2-3; DNA: TGTGCCAGCAGGGGCGGGTACAGCACAGATACGCAGTATTTT; CDR3: CASRGGYSTDTQYF
size: NA; D: NA; V: TRBV24-1; J: TRBJ2-1; DNA: TGTGCCACCAGTGGGGAGAATGAGCAGTTCTTC; CDR3: CATSGENEQFF
size: NA; D: NA; V: TRBV5-5; J: TRBJ1-1; DNA: TGTGCCAGCAGTTACCTCCGGGCAGGGACAACTTTCTTT; CDR3: CASSYLRAGTTFF
size: NA; D: NA; V: TRBV19; J: TRBJ1-5; DNA: TGTGCCAGTAGTATAGGAGGACAATGGGGGGTTAATCAGCCCCAGCATTTT; CDR3: CASSIGGQWGVNQPQHF
size: NA; D: NA; V: TRBV15; J: TRBJ2-5; DNA: TGTGCCACCAGGCGTGGGCGTTTAGAGACCCAGTACTTC; CDR3: CATRRGRLETQYF
size: NA; D: NA; V: TRBV7-3; J: TRBJ1-2; DNA: TGTGCCAGCAGCCTTTTGGAGGGACGAAGCTATGGCTACACCTTC; CDR3: CASSLLEGRSYGYTF
size: NA; D: TRBD2; V: TRBV19; J: TRBJ2-7; DNA: TGTGCCAGTAGTAGCATCTCACTAGCGGGAGACGAGCAGTACTTC; CDR3: CASSSISLAGDEQYF
size: NA; D: TRBD1; V: TRBV18; J: TRBJ1-5; DNA: TGTGCCAGCTCACCAAAGGACAGGGGCAATCAGCCCCAGCATTTT; CDR3: CASSPKDRGNQPQHF
size: few; D: NA; V: TRBV4-3; J: TRBJ2-7; DNA: TGCGCCAGCAGCCAGGGACTTCACTACGAGCAGTACTTC; CDR3: CASSQGLHYEQYF
size: NA; D: NA; V: TRBV25-1; J: TRBJ2-1; DNA: TGTGCCAGCAGTGAAATCACAGCCTCCTACAATGAGCAGTTCTTC; CDR3: CASSEITASYNEQFF
size: once; D: NA; V: TRBV6-5; J: TRBJ1-1; DNA: TGTGCCAGCAGTTACGGGGGGACTGAAGCTTTCTTT; CDR3: CASSYGGTEAFF
size: NA; D: TRBD2; V: TRBV5-4; J: TRBJ2-1; DNA: TGTGCCAGCAGCGCGACCGGGACTAGCGGCCAACAGAGGGCGCAGTTCTTC; CDR3: CASSATGTSGQQRAQFF
size: NA; D: NA; V: TRBV5-8; J: TRBJ2-5; DNA: TGTGCCAGCAGCTTGGGGTCTGATAGGGGAGAGACCCAGTACTTC; CDR3: CASSLGSDRGETQYF
size: NA; D: TRBD2; V: TRBV5-6; J: TRBJ2-1; DNA: TGTGCCAGCAGCTCGGGGGGTATCGAGGTAAAGAATGAGCAGTTCTTC; CDR3: CASSSGGIEVKNEQFF
size: NA; D: TRBD1; V: TRBV2; J: TRBJ1-5; DNA: TGTGCCAGCAAGGGGGCTAGTGGTCAGCCCCAGCATTTT; CDR3: CASKGASGQPQHF
size: NA; D: NA; V: TRBV19; J: TRBJ2-3; DNA: TGTGCCAGTAGTCTCCGGAGGGCTGGAACTAGCACAGATACGCAGTATTTT; CDR3: CASSLRRAGTSTDTQYF
size: once; D: TRBD1; V: TRBV29-1; J: TRBJ1-1; DNA: TGCAGCGTTGAACGTCAGACAGGGACAAACACTGAAGCTTTCTTT; CDR3: CSVERQTGTNTEAFF
size: NA; D: NA; V: TRBV7-2; J: TRBJ2-3; DNA: TGTGCCAGCAGCTCAGGGGCCAATACGCAGTATTTT; CDR3: CASSSGANTQYF
size: NA; D: TRBD1; V: TRBV6-5; J: TRBJ1-1; DNA: TGTGCCAGCAGTTACTCTCGGACAGGGCCATCTGAAGCTTTCTTT; CDR3: CASSYSRTGPSEAFF
size: NA; D: NA; V: TRBV9; J: TRBJ2-1; DNA: TGTGCCAGCAGCGTAGCCGAGGGAAAGGCCTACAATGAGCAGTTCTTC; CDR3: CASSVAEGKAYNEQFF
size: NA; D: TRBD1; V: TRBV20-1; J: TRBJ2-7; DNA: TGCAGTGCTAGTTCCCCAGGGACAGGGGGCGGCGAGCAGTACTTC; CDR3: CSASSPGTGGGEQYF
size: NA; D: TRBD1; V: TRBV3-1/TRBV3-2; J: TRBJ2-7; DNA: TGTGCCAGCAGCCAAGAATGGGACAGGAGGCACGAGCAGTACTTC; CDR3: CASSQEWDRRHEQYF
size: NA; D: TRBD1; V: TRBV6-1; J: TRBJ1-1; DNA: TGTGCCAGCAGTGACCCCTGGGACAGTGCTTCGGCTTTCTTT; CDR3: CASSDPWDSASAFF
size: NA; D: NA; V: TRBV27; J: TRBJ2-3; DNA: TGTGCCAGCAGCCCCAGGGGGGTAACAGATACGCAGTATTTT; CDR3: CASSPRGVTDTQYF
size: NA; D: NA; V: TRBV6-2/TRBV6-3; J: TRBJ2-1; DNA: TGTGCCAGCAGTTACTCGATCTACAGGATCGAGCAGTTCTTC; CDR3: CASSYSIYRIEQFF
size: NA; D: TRBD2; V: TRBV27; J: TRBJ2-1; DNA: TGTGCCAGCAGGTCCGGGACTAGCGGATTTAAAAACAATGAGCAGTTCTTC; CDR3: CASRSGTSGFKNNEQFF
size: NA; D: NA; V: TRBV7-8; J: TRBJ1-3; DNA: TGTGCCAGCAGCCGCGGGGTTTCTGGAAACACCATATATTTT; CDR3: CASSRGVSGNTIYF
size: NA; D: NA; V: TRBV5-6; J: TRBJ1-3; DNA: TGTGCCAGCAGCTTTACAGGAAACACCATATATTTT; CDR3: CASSFTGNTIYF
size: NA; D: NA; V: TRBV6-5; J: TRBJ2-5; DNA: TGTGCCAGCAGTTACTCGAATCAGGGAACAGAGACCCAGTACTTC; CDR3: CASSYSNQGTETQYF
size: once; D: TRBD1; V: TRBV19; J: TRBJ1-2; DNA: TGTGCCAGCCGGGACAGCCTAGGTAGCTATGGCTACACCTTC; CDR3: CASRDSLGSYGYTF
size: NA; D: NA; V: TRBV6-5; J: TRBJ2-5; DNA: TGTGCCAGCAGCCCCGACAGAAAAGAGACCCAGTACTTC; CDR3: CASSPDRKETQYF
size: NA; D: TRBD1; V: TRBV9; J: TRBJ1-5; DNA: TGTGCCAGCAGCGGGACAGGCGGTAATCAGCCCCAGCATTTT; CDR3: CASSGTGGNQPQHF
size: NA; D: TRBD1; V: TRBV3-1/TRBV3-2; J: TRBJ1-2; DNA: TGTGCCAGCAGCCAACTACAGGGGGCTGGCTACACCTTC; CDR3: CASSQLQGAGYTF
size: NA; D: TRBD1; V: TRBV11-3; J: TRBJ1-1; DNA: TGTGCCAGCAGCTCAGGGGGCGCGACTTTCTTT; CDR3: CASSSGGATFF
size: NA; D: NA; V: TRBV7-2; J: TRBJ2-7; DNA: TGTGCCAGCAGCTACTTGCCCTCCCACGAGCAGTACTTC; CDR3: CASSYLPSHEQYF
size: NA; D: NA; V: TRBV19; J: TRBJ1-1; DNA: TGTGCCATTACGGACTCTTCGGACACTGAAGCTTTCTTT; CDR3: CAITDSSDTEAFF
size: medium-sized; D: NA; V: TRBV9; J: TRBJ2-5; DNA: TGTGCCCCCCGCGGAGGGGGGGGGCCCCAAGAGACCCAGTACTTC; CDR3: CAPRGGGGPQETQYF
size: NA; D: TRBD2; V: TRBV6-1; J: TRBJ2-1; DNA: TGTGCCAGCAGACGGCCCGGGACTAGCGGCAATGAGCAGTTCTTC; CDR3: CASRRPGTSGNEQFF
size: NA; D: TRBD2; V: TRBV7-3; J: TRBJ2-1; DNA: TGTGCCAGCAGCTTAGAGGGAGCGGGAGTAAGTAGCAATGAGCAGTTCTTC; CDR3: CASSLEGAGVSSNEQFF
size: NA; D: NA; V: TRBV21-1; J: TRBJ2-5; DNA: TGTGCCAGCAGCAAAAGATTCGGAGGAGAGACCCAGTACTTC; CDR3: CASSKRFGGETQYF
size: NA; D: NA; V: TRBV7-9; J: TRBJ1-1; DNA: TGTGCCAGCAGCTCCCGGGGGGGAGGTGGCGGAGCTTTCTTT; CDR3: CASSSRGGGGGAFF
size: NA; D: NA; V: TRBV7-9; J: TRBJ2-3; DNA: TGTGCCAGCAGCCCAAGGGGGATTAGCACAGATACGCAGTATTTT; CDR3: CASSPRGISTDTQYF
size: once; D: TRBD1; V: TRBV5-3; J: TRBJ2-1; DNA: TGTGCCAGAAGCTTGACAGGGGGGAGGAATGAGCAGTTCTTC; CDR3: CARSLTGGRNEQFF
size: NA; D: TRBD2; V: TRBV7-2; J: TRBJ2-7; DNA: TGTGCCAGCAGCGCTATGTCGAGCGGGAGGGCCTACGAGCAGTACTTC; CDR3: CASSAMSSGRAYEQYF
size: NA; D: NA; V: TRBV7-2; J: TRBJ2-1; DNA: TGTGCCAGCGGCGTGGAGTCCTACAATGAGCAGTTCTTC; CDR3: CASGVESYNEQFF
size: NA; D: TRBD2; V: TRBV9; J: TRBJ2-1; DNA: TGTGCCAGCAGCGCCTCCTCGGGACTATACTACAATGAGCAGTTCTTC; CDR3: CASSASSGLYYNEQFF
size: NA; D: TRBD2; V: TRBV10-1; J: TRBJ2-7; DNA: TGCGCCAGCAGTGAGTCCGGGACTAGCAGTCGCGAGCAGTACTTC; CDR3: CASSESGTSSREQYF